This TCR beta chain was documented in a study of shared clonotypes between healthy human individuals (dated by TCRdb to about 2020). With respect to the entire study: A couple of women and a few men aged 18 to 49 years were included in the cohort. For each donor, CD4 naive and CD4 memory were each run on three plates, CD8 naive on two plates, and CD8 memory on one plate. To increase sequencing depth and limit assay-specific biases, different laboratories used diverse techniques to prepare libraries and sequence TCR repertoires. The study deeply sequenced blood TCR repertoires of about 5 healthy adults to estimate repertoire size and the extent of clonotype sharing between individuals. Between about 0.9 and 8.9 billion PBMCs per donor were obtained by leukapheresis.

Donors were healthy HIV-negative adults with no recently reported acute infections or vaccinations. Every donor was a Caucasian adult residing in Nashville, Tennessee, USA. Magnetic negative selection was used to enrich CD4+ T cells, after which naive cells were positively selected on CD45RA and the negative fraction became the memory subset. Blood was obtained by leukapheresis, after which PBMCs were separated by Ficoll-Histopaque density gradient centrifugation and cryopreserved in liquid nitrogen vapor phase. Purity and quantity of every magnetically sorted T cell population were checked by analytical flow cytometry. From each sorted fraction, genomic DNA was isolated and quantified by UV absorbance on a Nanodrop 2000c. TCR CDR3 regions were amplified from genomic DNA by multiplex PCR using the deep immunoSEQ assay. Genomic DNA extracted from each cell subset was distributed evenly over all wells of several immunoSEQ 96-well plates, and each plate served as one replicate. For sorted subsets, about 200 ng genomic DNA, equal to some 30,000 T cell genomes, was loaded into each replicate PCR. Purified libraries were measured with a Qubit 3.0 fluorometer, size-checked on a Bioanalyzer 2100, and measured again with the KAPA Library Quantification kit. Every immunoSEQ 96-well plate was sequenced on a separate single-read 150-cycle Illumina NextSeq 550 flow cell. In the paper's pipeline: Because the immunoSEQ output held only junctional sequences and lacked quality scores, the filtering could not match the filtering applied to full-length reads. Sequences were annotated with PyIR, a Python wrapper for IgBLAST v1.9, and V/J genes and CDR3 were assigned using IMGT germline references. Reads with weak V/J assignments (E-value above 1e-6), missing CDR3, stop codons, out-of-frame junctions, or ambiguous translated residues were removed. V3J clonotypes were defined as sequences sharing an identical inferred V gene, J gene, and CDR3 amino acid sequence. Percentage overlap between repertoires was calculated by dividing the number of shared unique clonotypes by the size of the smaller repertoire. Three approaches were used to assess repertoire richness: RTK rarefaction, the Chao1 estimator, and Recon v2.1 estimates of unobserved clonotypes. Generation probabilities were computed with OLGA for all TCRbeta clonotypes obtained by the gDNA method from a handful of donors. This immuneACCESS table, as held by TCRdb, lists in-frame sequences with V and J called but not all clones. Of the missing ones, under half trace to an unresolved V gene in checked studies; the others have no known cause. Clone size and the V and J calls come from that table; the DNA yielded D and trimming. The sample data list approximately 250,000 clones, and 65% to 70% of these were observed just once. The ten biggest clones cover over 8.5% of the sample.

Concerning this clone itself: Its antigen is still unknown. No base qualities exist here, and no much larger clone lies one base off it.

Beyond this particular receptor, the publication reports: Sampling was restricted to blood, and TCR repertoires in tissue are likely to differ from TCR repertoires in blood. Even with the large sequencing depth, rarefaction of the sorted-subset datasets indicated that sequencing was incomplete. Pairwise subsampling led to the expectation that sequencing depth would affect the degree of clonotype sharing among donors. Estimated clonotype richness was generally larger for naive than for memory subsets. Sharing across several donors was observed for about 5% of naive CD4, about 3.2% of naive CD8, 2% to 2.5% of memory CD4, and less than 0.45% of memory CD8 clonotypes. Because the study included a small number of donors, the genetic and exposure-history diversity represented was limited. Higher generation probabilities were observed for clonotypes shared by all four sorted-subset donors than for non-shared clonotypes.

The TCR was taken from a man aged 25-45 years in good health. The sample was memory CD4+ T cells sorted from blood. The intended sense of this specimen's cell subset or site label: CD45RA-negative fraction.

This receptor carries the CDR3 CASSKIAGRGYEQYF. The DNA reads TGTGCCAGCAGTAAAATAGCGGGGAGAGGGTACGAGCAGTACTTC. The chain links TRBV2 with TRBJ2-7, with 8 bases aligning to TRBD2. Trimming removed 5 bases from V and 4 bases from J; the gene matches leave 10 bases unexplained. The CDR3 holds 15 amino acids from the cysteine to the phenylalanine. The kept DNA is CDR3 alone, 45 bases in frame from the first base. From the germline V gene, CDR1 is SNHLY and CDR2 is FYNNEI.